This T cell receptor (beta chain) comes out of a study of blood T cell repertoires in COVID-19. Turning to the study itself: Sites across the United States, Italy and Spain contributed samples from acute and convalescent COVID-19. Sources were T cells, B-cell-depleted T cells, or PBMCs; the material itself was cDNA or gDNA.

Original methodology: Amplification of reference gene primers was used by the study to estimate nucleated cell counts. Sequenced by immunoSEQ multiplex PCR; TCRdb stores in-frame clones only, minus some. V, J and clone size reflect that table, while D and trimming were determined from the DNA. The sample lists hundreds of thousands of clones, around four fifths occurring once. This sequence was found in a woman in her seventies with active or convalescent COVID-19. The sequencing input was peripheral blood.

CDR3 nucleotide sequence: TGTGCCAGCAATAGGGGCCCCCCGGGGGGGCACGAGCAGTACTTC. Translated, it gives CASNRGPPGGHEQYF. The chain couples TRBV6-5 to TRBJ2-7; TRBD2 agrees at 8 bases. Germline V gene sequence: CDR1 MNHEY, CDR2 SVGAGI. Trimming removed 7 bases from V and 5 bases from J; junction bases left unmatched: 13. The CDR3 loop spans 15 amino acids.